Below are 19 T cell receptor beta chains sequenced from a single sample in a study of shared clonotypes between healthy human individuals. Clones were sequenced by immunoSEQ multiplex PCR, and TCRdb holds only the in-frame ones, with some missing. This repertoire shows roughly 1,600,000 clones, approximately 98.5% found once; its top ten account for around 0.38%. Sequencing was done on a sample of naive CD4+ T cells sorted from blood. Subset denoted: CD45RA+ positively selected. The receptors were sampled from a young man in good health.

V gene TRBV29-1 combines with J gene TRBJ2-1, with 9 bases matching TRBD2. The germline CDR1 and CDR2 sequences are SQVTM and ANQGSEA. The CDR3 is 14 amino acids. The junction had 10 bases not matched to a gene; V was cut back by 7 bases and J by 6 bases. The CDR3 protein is CSAVTSGRPNEQFF. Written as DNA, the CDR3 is TGCAGCGCAGTTACTAGCGGGCGCCCCAATGAGCAGTTCTTC.

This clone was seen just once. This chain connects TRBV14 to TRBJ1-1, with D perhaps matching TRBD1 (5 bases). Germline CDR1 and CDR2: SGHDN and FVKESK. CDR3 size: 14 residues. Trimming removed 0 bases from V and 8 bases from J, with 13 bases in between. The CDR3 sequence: CASSQEIGGVEAFF. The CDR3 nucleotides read TGTGCCAGCAGCCAAGAGATCGGGGGGGTGGAAGCTTTCTTT.

The CDR3 DNA reads TGTGCCAGCAGCCGAGAAGGGGGCTGGAACTATGGCTACACCTTC. Residues: CASSREGGWNYGYTF. This chain connects TRBV7-9 to TRBJ1-2; 7 bases map to TRBD1. The ends lost 5 bases at V and 2 bases at J; junction bases unmatched: 8. Germline CDR1 is SEHNR and CDR2 is FQNEAQ (reference sequence). The CDR3 runs 15 residues.

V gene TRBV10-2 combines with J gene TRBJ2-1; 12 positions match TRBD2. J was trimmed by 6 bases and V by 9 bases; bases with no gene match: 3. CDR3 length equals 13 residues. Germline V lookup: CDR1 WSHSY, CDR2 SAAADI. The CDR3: CASRLAGANEQFF. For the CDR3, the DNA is TGCGCCAGTAGACTAGCGGGAGCCAATGAGCAGTTCTTC.

The CDR3 sequence is CASSTNHETQYF. CDR3 nucleotides: TGTGCCAGCAGCACTAATCATGAAACGCAGTATTTT. The rearrangement links TRBV21-1 to TRBJ2-3; the table's D call, TRBD2, has no DNA check behind it. TRBV21-1 is a pseudogene. The CDR3 is made up of 12 amino acids.

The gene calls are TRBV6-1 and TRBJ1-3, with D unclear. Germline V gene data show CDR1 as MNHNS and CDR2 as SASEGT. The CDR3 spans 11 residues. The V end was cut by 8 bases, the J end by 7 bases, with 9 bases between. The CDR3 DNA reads TGTGCCAGCCAGCTCGGGAACACCATATATTTT. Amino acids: CASQLGNTIYF.

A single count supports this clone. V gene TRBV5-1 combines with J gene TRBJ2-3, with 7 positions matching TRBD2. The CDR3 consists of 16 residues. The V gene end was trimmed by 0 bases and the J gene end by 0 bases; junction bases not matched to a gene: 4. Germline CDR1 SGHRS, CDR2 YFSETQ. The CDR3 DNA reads TGCGCCAGCAGCTTGGGGGCGGGAGTTAGCACAGATACGCAGTATTTT. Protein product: CASSLGAGVSTDTQYF.

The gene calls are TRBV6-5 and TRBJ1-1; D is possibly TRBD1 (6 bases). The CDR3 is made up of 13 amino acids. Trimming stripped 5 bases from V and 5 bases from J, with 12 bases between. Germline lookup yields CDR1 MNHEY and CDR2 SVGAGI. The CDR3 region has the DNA TGTGCCAGCAGTCAGGGGCTAGGGACTGAAGCTTTCTTT. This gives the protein CASSQGLGTEAFF.

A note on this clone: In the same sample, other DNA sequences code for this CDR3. CDR3 in amino acids: CASSRTSGSYEQYF. CDR3 DNA sequence: TGTGCCAGCAGCCGGACTAGCGGCTCCTACGAGCAGTACTTC. The rearrangement joins TRBV7-8 to TRBJ2-7, with TRBD2 identical over 10 bases. Germline CDR1 SGHVS, CDR2 FQNEAQ. CDR3 length equals 14 residues. V was clipped by 5 bases and J by 0 bases; unmatched bases: 1.

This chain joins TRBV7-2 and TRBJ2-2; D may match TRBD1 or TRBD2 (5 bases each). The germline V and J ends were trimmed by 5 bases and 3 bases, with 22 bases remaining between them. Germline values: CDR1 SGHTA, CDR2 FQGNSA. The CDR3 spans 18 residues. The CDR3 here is CASSPLNSGDLYTGELFF. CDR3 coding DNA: TGTGCCAGCAGCCCTTTAAATTCTGGGGACCTCTACACCGGGGAGCTGTTTTTT. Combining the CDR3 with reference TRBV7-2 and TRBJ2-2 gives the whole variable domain GAGVSQSPSNKVTEKGKDVELRCDPISGHTALYWYRQSLGQGLEFLIYFQGNSAPDKSGLPSDRFSAERTGGSVSTLTIQRTQQEDSAVYLCASSPLNSGDLYTGELFFGEGSRLTVL.

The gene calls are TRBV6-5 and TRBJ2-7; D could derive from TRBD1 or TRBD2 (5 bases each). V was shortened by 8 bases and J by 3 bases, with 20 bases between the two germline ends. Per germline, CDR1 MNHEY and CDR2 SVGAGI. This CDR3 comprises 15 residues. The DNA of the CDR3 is TGTGCCAGCGCTGAGGGGCCGACGGGTCTCTACGAGCAGTACTTC. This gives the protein CASAEGPTGLYEQYF.

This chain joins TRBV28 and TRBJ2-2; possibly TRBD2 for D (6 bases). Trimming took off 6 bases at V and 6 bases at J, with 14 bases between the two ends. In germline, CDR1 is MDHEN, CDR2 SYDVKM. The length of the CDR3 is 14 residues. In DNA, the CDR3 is TGTGCCAGCAGCATCGGGGGTGTGGCCGGGGAGCTGTTTTTT. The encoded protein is CASSIGGVAGELFF.

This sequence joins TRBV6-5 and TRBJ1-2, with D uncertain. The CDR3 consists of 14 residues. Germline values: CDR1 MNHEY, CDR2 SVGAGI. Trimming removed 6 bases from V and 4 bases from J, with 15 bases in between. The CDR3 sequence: CASSHRKGGYGYTF. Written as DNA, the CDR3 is TGTGCCAGCAGCCACCGAAAAGGAGGCTATGGCTACACCTTC.

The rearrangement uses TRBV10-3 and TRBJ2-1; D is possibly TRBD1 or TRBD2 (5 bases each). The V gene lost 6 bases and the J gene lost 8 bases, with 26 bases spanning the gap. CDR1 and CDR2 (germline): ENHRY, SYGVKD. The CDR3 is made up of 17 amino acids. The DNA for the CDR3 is TGTGCCATCAGCCCTCAGGGTATACGGGACGCCGGGGATGAGCAGTTCTTC. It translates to CAISPQGIRDAGDEQFF.

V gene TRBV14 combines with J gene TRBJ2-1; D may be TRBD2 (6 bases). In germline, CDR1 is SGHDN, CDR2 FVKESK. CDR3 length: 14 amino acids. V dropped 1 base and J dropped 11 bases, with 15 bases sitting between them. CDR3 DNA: TGTGCCAGCAGCCAAGGGACTAACCGGTATAAGCAGTTCTTC. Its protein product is CASSQGTNRYKQFF.

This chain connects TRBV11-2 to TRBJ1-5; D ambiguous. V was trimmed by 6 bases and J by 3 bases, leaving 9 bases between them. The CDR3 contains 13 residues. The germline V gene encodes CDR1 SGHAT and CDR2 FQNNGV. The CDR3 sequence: CASSRASNQPQHF. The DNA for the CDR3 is TGTGCCAGCAGTAGGGCCTCCAATCAGCCCCAGCATTTT. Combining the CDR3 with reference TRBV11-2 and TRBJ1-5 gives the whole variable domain EAGVAQSPRYKIIEKRQSVAFWCNPISGHATLYWYQQILGQGPKLLIQFQNNGVVDDSQLPKDRFSAERLKGVDSTLKIQPAKLEDSAVYLCASSRASNQPQHFGDGTRLSIL.

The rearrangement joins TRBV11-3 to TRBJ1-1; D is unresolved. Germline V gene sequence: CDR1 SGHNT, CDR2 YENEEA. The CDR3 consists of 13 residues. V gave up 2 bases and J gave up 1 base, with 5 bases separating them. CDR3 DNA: TGTGCCAGCAGCTTACTTCCGAACACTGAAGCTTTCTTT. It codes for CASSLLPNTEAFF.

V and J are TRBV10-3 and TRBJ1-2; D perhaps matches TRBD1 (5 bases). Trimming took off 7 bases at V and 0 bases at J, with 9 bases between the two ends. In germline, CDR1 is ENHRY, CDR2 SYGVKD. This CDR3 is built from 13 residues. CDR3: CAIKETANYGYTF. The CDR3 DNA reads TGTGCCATCAAAGAGACAGCTAACTATGGCTACACCTTC.

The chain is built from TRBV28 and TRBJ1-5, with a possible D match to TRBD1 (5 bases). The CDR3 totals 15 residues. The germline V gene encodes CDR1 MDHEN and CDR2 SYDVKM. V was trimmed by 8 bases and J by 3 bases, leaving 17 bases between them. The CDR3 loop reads CASRTGGGSNQPQHF. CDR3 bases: TGTGCCAGCCGTACCGGGGGAGGGTCCAATCAGCCCCAGCATTTT.